These T cell receptor beta chains were read from a single sample in a study of cytomegalovirus exposure and HLA in healthy donors. The repertoire was sequenced with immunoSEQ multiplex PCR; TCRdb's copy has only in-frame clones and lacks some. This sample has just over 150,000 clones, with around four fifths found just once. Sequenced sample: PBMCs. These receptors were obtained from a female donor in good health and CMV-seronegative. Each CDR3 is given with its conserved first and last residue. Each record gives: V gene, D gene, clone size, J gene, CDR3 DNA, CDR3 protein. D genes are given only for firm matches. Size values are once, few and many counts, or a class for expanded clones, and some rows have none.

v_gene: TRBV7-3; d_gene: NA; abundance: NA; j_gene: TRBJ1-1; CDR3nt: TGTGCCAGCAGCCCCCGGCCAGGTCGGGAAGCTTTCTTT; CDR3aa: CASSPRPGREAFF
v_gene: TRBV5-4; d_gene: TRBD2; abundance: once; j_gene: TRBJ2-2; CDR3nt: TGTGCCAGCAGCTTGAGACTAGCGGGAGGGACCGGGGAGCTGTTTTTT; CDR3aa: CASSLRLAGGTGELFF
v_gene: TRBV27; d_gene: TRBD1; abundance: NA; j_gene: TRBJ2-7; CDR3nt: TGTGCTAGCAGTTTAGGGGGCGCAGTGTCCTACGAGCAGTACTTC; CDR3aa: CASSLGGAVSYEQYF
v_gene: TRBV2; d_gene: NA; abundance: NA; j_gene: TRBJ1-1; CDR3nt: TGTGCCAGCAGTGAATGGGGCAGGTTCATGAACACTGAAGCTTTCTTT; CDR3aa: CASSEWGRFMNTEAFF
v_gene: TRBV30; d_gene: TRBD1; abundance: once; j_gene: TRBJ2-5; CDR3nt: TGTGCCTGGAGTGTACCGATATTGAGACAGGGGGCGTTTGCAGAGACCCAGTACTTC; CDR3aa: CAWSVPILRQGAFAETQYF
v_gene: TRBV6-1; d_gene: TRBD2; abundance: NA; j_gene: TRBJ2-7; CDR3nt: TGTGCCAGCAGGGCGGGAGGGGTTTCCGAGCAGTACTTC; CDR3aa: CASRAGGVSEQYF
v_gene: TRBV2; d_gene: TRBD2; abundance: NA; j_gene: TRBJ2-5; CDR3nt: TGTGCCAGCAGTGAAATTCCGGGGGGACGGAAGAGAACCCAGTACTTC; CDR3aa: CASSEIPGGRKRTQYF
v_gene: TRBV30; d_gene: NA; abundance: NA; j_gene: TRBJ2-5; CDR3nt: TGTGCCTGGAGAAAGGGCCGGGGAGAGACCCAGTACTTC; CDR3aa: CAWRKGRGETQYF
v_gene: TRBV4-1; d_gene: TRBD1; abundance: NA; j_gene: TRBJ2-2; CDR3nt: TGCGCCAGCAGCCAACAGGGGGCGAACACCGGAGAGCTGTTTTTT; CDR3aa: CASSQQGANTGELFF
v_gene: TRBV7-3; d_gene: TRBD2; abundance: NA; j_gene: TRBJ2-1; CDR3nt: TGTGCCAGCAGCTTAACGTCTAGCGGATACAATGAGCAGTTCTTC; CDR3aa: CASSLTSSGYNEQFF
v_gene: TRBV6-5; d_gene: TRBD1; abundance: NA; j_gene: TRBJ1-5; CDR3nt: TGTGCCAGCAGGTCACAGGGGTCGGGCCAGCCCCAGCATTTT; CDR3aa: CASRSQGSGQPQHF
v_gene: TRBV11-2; d_gene: TRBD1; abundance: few; j_gene: TRBJ1-4; CDR3nt: TGTGCCAGCAGCACAACCTCCGGGACAGCTGAAAAACTGTTTTTT; CDR3aa: CASSTTSGTAEKLFF
v_gene: TRBV7-8; d_gene: NA; abundance: NA; j_gene: TRBJ2-6; CDR3nt: TGTGCCAGCAGCGTAGTGAGGGGGGCCAACGTCCTGACTTTC; CDR3aa: CASSVVRGANVLTF
v_gene: TRBV5-4; d_gene: NA; abundance: few; j_gene: TRBJ2-7; CDR3nt: TGTGCCAGCAGCGGAAGAACAGGGAGCTCCTACGAGCAGTACTTC; CDR3aa: CASSGRTGSSYEQYF
v_gene: TRBV5-6; d_gene: TRBD2; abundance: NA; j_gene: TRBJ2-1; CDR3nt: TGTGCCAGCAGCGGCCTCAGCGGGGGGTCTCTCAATGAGCAGTTCTTC; CDR3aa: CASSGLSGGSLNEQFF
v_gene: TRBV5-6; d_gene: TRBD2; abundance: NA; j_gene: TRBJ2-7; CDR3nt: TGTGCCAGCAGCCTCTCCTTAGCGGGGGTCTCCTACGAGCAGTACTTC; CDR3aa: CASSLSLAGVSYEQYF
v_gene: TRBV2; d_gene: TRBD1; abundance: NA; j_gene: TRBJ2-7; CDR3nt: TGTGCCAGCAGTGAAACCCCGGTCAAGGGGGCAGCCTACGAGCAGTACTTC; CDR3aa: CASSETPVKGAAYEQYF
v_gene: TRBV30; d_gene: NA; abundance: few; j_gene: TRBJ1-1; CDR3nt: TGTGCCTGGACGGGTAGCAGATGGACTGAAGCTTTCTTT; CDR3aa: CAWTGSRWTEAFF
v_gene: TRBV7-9; d_gene: TRBD1; abundance: NA; j_gene: TRBJ1-1; CDR3nt: TGTGCCAGCAGCTTATTTTCCAGGGGGAGTGAAGCTTTCTTT; CDR3aa: CASSLFSRGSEAFF
v_gene: TRBV7-3; d_gene: TRBD1; abundance: NA; j_gene: TRBJ2-1; CDR3nt: TGTGCCAGCAGCCCGGACAGGGGAGGGGATGAGCAGTTCTTC; CDR3aa: CASSPDRGGDEQFF
v_gene: TRBV6-6; d_gene: NA; abundance: NA; j_gene: TRBJ1-5; CDR3nt: TGTGCCAGCAGTTACCTCAATCAGCCCCAGCATTTT; CDR3aa: CASSYLNQPQHF
v_gene: TRBV29-1; d_gene: NA; abundance: NA; j_gene: TRBJ1-1; CDR3nt: TGCAGCGTTAAAAGACAGAACACTGAAGCTTTCTTT; CDR3aa: CSVKRQNTEAFF
v_gene: TRBV5-4; d_gene: NA; abundance: NA; j_gene: TRBJ1-1; CDR3nt: TGTGCCAGCAGCTTGCGGGGGGCTGGCACTGAAGCTTTCTTT; CDR3aa: CASSLRGAGTEAFF
v_gene: TRBV7-6; d_gene: TRBD1; abundance: once; j_gene: TRBJ1-3; CDR3nt: TGTGCCAGCAGCTTGGCGGGACAGGGGAGGAACACCATATATTTT; CDR3aa: CASSLAGQGRNTIYF
v_gene: TRBV4-2; d_gene: NA; abundance: NA; j_gene: TRBJ2-2; CDR3nt: TGTGCCAGCAGCCAAGGGGGCCAGATCACCGGGGAGCTGTTTTTT; CDR3aa: CASSQGGQITGELFF
v_gene: TRBV7-2; d_gene: NA; abundance: NA; j_gene: TRBJ1-4; CDR3nt: TGTGCCAGCAGCCCCGGGGGGGAGGTTAATGAAAAACTGTTTTTT; CDR3aa: CASSPGGEVNEKLFF
v_gene: TRBV2; d_gene: TRBD1; abundance: NA; j_gene: TRBJ1-2; CDR3nt: TGTGCCGGGGGGACAGAGGGTGGCTACACCTTC; CDR3aa: CAGGTEGGYTF
v_gene: TRBV5-1; d_gene: TRBD1; abundance: NA; j_gene: TRBJ2-2; CDR3nt: TGCGCCAGCAGCTGGGCCGGGACAGTGAACACCGGGGAGCTGTTTTTT; CDR3aa: CASSWAGTVNTGELFF
v_gene: TRBV2; d_gene: NA; abundance: few; j_gene: TRBJ1-2; CDR3nt: TGTGCCAGCAGAGAGGGGACATCCTCTTGGGATGGCTACACCTTC; CDR3aa: CASREGTSSWDGYTF
v_gene: TRBV4-1; d_gene: NA; abundance: NA; j_gene: TRBJ1-2; CDR3nt: TGCGCCAGCAGCCCCGTTGCGGGAGGACCGCGGGGCTACACCTTC; CDR3aa: CASSPVAGGPRGYTF
v_gene: TRBV5-1; d_gene: TRBD2; abundance: NA; j_gene: TRBJ2-3; CDR3nt: TGCGCCAGCAGCGCCCTGACTAGCGGGGTTAGCACAGATACGCAGTATTTT; CDR3aa: CASSALTSGVSTDTQYF
v_gene: TRBV10-3; d_gene: TRBD2; abundance: once; j_gene: TRBJ2-7; CDR3nt: TGTGCCATCAGGAGGGGACTAGCGGGAGAGGGCGAGCAGTACTTC; CDR3aa: CAIRRGLAGEGEQYF
v_gene: TRBV4-1; d_gene: TRBD1; abundance: NA; j_gene: TRBJ2-7; CDR3nt: TGCGCCAGCAGCCAAGATTCCGGGACAGGGGTCGAGCAGTACTTC; CDR3aa: CASSQDSGTGVEQYF
v_gene: TRBV5-1; d_gene: NA; abundance: NA; j_gene: TRBJ1-2; CDR3nt: TGCGCCAGCAGCTCTGGGAGGGGAGACACGGGCTACACCTTC; CDR3aa: CASSSGRGDTGYTF
v_gene: TRBV7-7; d_gene: TRBD1; abundance: NA; j_gene: TRBJ1-1; CDR3nt: TGTGCCAGCAGCGTAGACAGGGGCGCTGAAGCTTTCTTT; CDR3aa: CASSVDRGAEAFF
v_gene: TRBV5-1; d_gene: NA; abundance: few; j_gene: TRBJ2-7; CDR3nt: TGCGCCAGCAGCTTGGGGGGTAGCGGAGCTTACGAGCAGTACTTC; CDR3aa: CASSLGGSGAYEQYF
v_gene: TRBV6-1; d_gene: TRBD2; abundance: NA; j_gene: TRBJ2-4; CDR3nt: TGTGCCAGCAGGAAGGTCGGGGGGGTCGGAAACATTCAGTACTTC; CDR3aa: CASRKVGGVGNIQYF
v_gene: TRBV25-1; d_gene: NA; abundance: once; j_gene: TRBJ1-2; CDR3nt: TGTGCCAGCAGTGACCCCCCCTACCCCTCCTATGGCTACACCTTC; CDR3aa: CASSDPPYPSYGYTF
v_gene: TRBV14; d_gene: TRBD1; abundance: NA; j_gene: TRBJ1-1; CDR3nt: TGTGCCAGCAGTTCCCAGGGGGTGGGTTACACTGAAGCTTTCTTT; CDR3aa: CASSSQGVGYTEAFF
v_gene: TRBV7-2; d_gene: NA; abundance: NA; j_gene: TRBJ1-6; CDR3nt: TGTGCCAGCAGCTTTTGGGAGAATTATGATTCACCCCTCCACTTT; CDR3aa: CASSFWENYDSPLHF
v_gene: TRBV30; d_gene: NA; abundance: NA; j_gene: TRBJ2-6; CDR3nt: TGTGCCTGGAGTGAATCCGGGACTGGGGCCAACGTCCTGACTTTC; CDR3aa: CAWSESGTGANVLTF
v_gene: TRBV5-1; d_gene: TRBD2; abundance: NA; j_gene: TRBJ2-2; CDR3nt: TGCGCCAGCAGCAGTTCAGCGGGGGGGAGCACCGGGGAGCTGTTTTTT; CDR3aa: CASSSSAGGSTGELFF
v_gene: TRBV30; d_gene: NA; abundance: NA; j_gene: TRBJ2-1; CDR3nt: TGTGCCTGGAGTCTAGGTTTCGGGAATGAGCAGTTCTTC; CDR3aa: CAWSLGFGNEQFF
v_gene: TRBV19; d_gene: TRBD1; abundance: few; j_gene: TRBJ1-2; CDR3nt: TGTGCCGGTCGGGCTGCGGGACAGGGCCAGGGCTACACCTTC; CDR3aa: CAGRAAGQGQGYTF
v_gene: TRBV28; d_gene: TRBD2; abundance: NA; j_gene: TRBJ2-2; CDR3nt: TGTGCCAGCACCCGTAGCGGGAGGGGGAGGACCGGGGAGCTGTTTTTT; CDR3aa: CASTRSGRGRTGELFF
v_gene: TRBV19; d_gene: TRBD1; abundance: NA; j_gene: TRBJ1-1; CDR3nt: TGTGCCAGTAGTTCGGGACAGCCGAACACTGAAGCTTTCTTT; CDR3aa: CASSSGQPNTEAFF
v_gene: TRBV5-1; d_gene: TRBD2; abundance: NA; j_gene: TRBJ2-3; CDR3nt: TGCGCCAGCAGCTTGGTCGGGGGGGCCGGCACAGATACGCAGTATTTT; CDR3aa: CASSLVGGAGTDTQYF
v_gene: TRBV6-5; d_gene: NA; abundance: NA; j_gene: TRBJ2-3; CDR3nt: TGTGCCAGCAGTTACTCGTCTTTTCCCACAGATACGCAGTATTTT; CDR3aa: CASSYSSFPTDTQYF
v_gene: TRBV7-6; d_gene: TRBD2; abundance: NA; j_gene: TRBJ2-7; CDR3nt: TGTGCCAGCAGCTTAGACGGGGGTAGCGGGAGAGCGTACGAGCAGTACTTC; CDR3aa: CASSLDGGSGRAYEQYF
v_gene: TRBV4-2; d_gene: TRBD1; abundance: NA; j_gene: TRBJ2-3; CDR3nt: TGTGCCAGCAGCCTTCAGGGGGCCGAGACAGATACGCAGTATTTT; CDR3aa: CASSLQGAETDTQYF
v_gene: TRBV11-2; d_gene: NA; abundance: few; j_gene: TRBJ1-1; CDR3nt: TGTGCCAGCACCCCCCCGGGCACTGAAGCTTTCTTT; CDR3aa: CASTPPGTEAFF
v_gene: TRBV7-9; d_gene: TRBD1; abundance: NA; j_gene: TRBJ1-1; CDR3nt: TGTGCCAGCAGCTTTCCGGGACAGGGGACGGACACTGAAGCTTTCTTT; CDR3aa: CASSFPGQGTDTEAFF
v_gene: TRBV10-1; d_gene: TRBD2; abundance: NA; j_gene: TRBJ2-1; CDR3nt: TGCGCCAGCAGCCCAACGGGGGGGCCGAATGAGCAGTTCTTC; CDR3aa: CASSPTGGPNEQFF
v_gene: TRBV5-8; d_gene: TRBD2; abundance: few; j_gene: TRBJ2-2; CDR3nt: TGTGCCAGCAGCCCCCCGGCTAGCGGCGACACCGGGGAGCTGTTTTTT; CDR3aa: CASSPPASGDTGELFF
v_gene: TRBV5-1; d_gene: TRBD1; abundance: few; j_gene: TRBJ2-3; CDR3nt: TGCGCCAGCAGCGTCTCGGGACAGGGGGCTACAGATACGCAGTATTTT; CDR3aa: CASSVSGQGATDTQYF
v_gene: TRBV2; d_gene: TRBD2; abundance: NA; j_gene: TRBJ2-1; CDR3nt: TGTGCCAGCTGGGGGAGGGGGGAACTAGCGGTCTACGGAGAGCAGTTCTTC; CDR3aa: CASWGRGELAVYGEQFF
v_gene: TRBV15; d_gene: TRBD1; abundance: NA; j_gene: TRBJ1-2; CDR3nt: TGTGCCACCAGCAGTGGGACAGGGGAATACTATGGCTACACCTTC; CDR3aa: CATSSGTGEYYGYTF
v_gene: TRBV7-2; d_gene: TRBD1; abundance: NA; j_gene: TRBJ2-7; CDR3nt: TGTGCCAGCAGCGACCGGGACAGGGCCGCCTCTGGGCAGTACTTC; CDR3aa: CASSDRDRAASGQYF
v_gene: TRBV2; d_gene: NA; abundance: NA; j_gene: TRBJ2-1; CDR3nt: TGTGCCAGCAGTGATTCACTAGCAGCCCCTAATGAGCAGTTCTTC; CDR3aa: CASSDSLAAPNEQFF
v_gene: TRBV18; d_gene: NA; abundance: NA; j_gene: TRBJ1-1; CDR3nt: TGTGCCAGCTCACCATTGGGGGGGATGACTGAAGCTTTCTTT; CDR3aa: CASSPLGGMTEAFF